The sequence of this T cell receptor beta chain was determined in a study of blood T cell repertoires in COVID-19. For the study at large: COVID-19 samples, acute and convalescent, were from the United States, Italy and Spain. T cells, B-cell-depleted T cells, or PBMCs provided the cDNA or gDNA that served as material.

Germline lookup yields CDR1 ENHRY and CDR2 SYGVKD. The CDR3 spans 14 residues. The germline V and J ends were trimmed by 11 bases and 1 base, with 14 bases remaining between them. How the authors handled the data: Amplifying reference gene primers gave estimates of nucleated cell counts. Sequencing used immunoSEQ multiplex PCR; TCRdb keeps in-frame clones, though not all of them. D and trimming were read from the DNA, whereas the V and J calls and clone size are those reported in that table. The profile shows about 35,000 clones, approximately 80% of them singletons. The chain links TRBV10-3 to TRBJ2-2; D unclear. Sequenced material: peripheral blood. The receptor's source is a man between 60 and 75 years old in a cohort sampled during active COVID-19. CDR3 in DNA: TGTGCCTCGGCTAGTATGGGGAACACCGGGGAGCTGTTTTTT. It specifies CASASMGNTGELFF.